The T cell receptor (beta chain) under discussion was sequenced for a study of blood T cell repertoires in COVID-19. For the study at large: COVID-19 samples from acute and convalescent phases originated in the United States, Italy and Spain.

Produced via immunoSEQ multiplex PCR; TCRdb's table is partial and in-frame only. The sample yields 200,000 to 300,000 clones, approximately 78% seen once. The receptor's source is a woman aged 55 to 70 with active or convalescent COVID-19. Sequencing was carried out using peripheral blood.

The CDR3 spells CASSFRDRGHGYTF. In nucleotides, the CDR3 is TGTGCCAGCAGCTTCCGGGACAGGGGCCATGGCTACACCTTC. The chain carries TRBV7-9 and TRBJ1-2, with TRBD1 matching 10 bases. This CDR3 contains 14 residues. The ends lost 3 bases at V and 6 bases at J; junction bases unmatched: 4. Germline assignment: CDR1 SEHNR and CDR2 FQNEAQ (reference sequence).